This T cell receptor (beta chain) appears in the sequencing data of a study of T cell repertoires in cytomegalovirus infection. Study outcomes and limitations: Adding up the frequency of public TCR beta families identified people who carried CMV plus the relevant HLA. It was HLA-C-restricted CMV-specific TCR beta clonotypes that dominated the response ex vivo.

This clonotype appeared many times. Its antigen remains unknown. The CDR3 covers 15 residues. V lost 10 bases to trimming and J lost 0 bases, with 16 bases between them. Germline V CDR1 and CDR2: WSHSY, SAAADI. TCRdb ran MiXCR on the reads and lists one entry per CDR3 protein. This table has 200,000 to 300,000 distinct CDR3 sequences, roughly an eighth appearing once. The sequence derives from a human donor in good health (CMV status not recorded). Some clones in this sample may be carry-over from other donors' samples. Sample: PBMCs. The chain recombines TRBV10-2 with TRBJ1-5, with a weak D call TRBD1 (5 bases). CDR3 amino acids: CATALGVDSNQPQHF. The CDR3 DNA follows: TGCGCCACCGCCCTGGGGGTCGATAGCAATCAGCCCCAGCATTTT.